This is a list of T cell receptor beta chains from one sample in a study of T cells in Graves' hyperthyroidism and ophthalmopathy. Each CDR3 protein gets one entry after TCRdb re-called the multiplex PCR reads with MiXCR. The sample includes 490,000 or so distinct CDR3 sequences, 15% to 20% of them seen just once. Material for sequencing was blood. These TCRs come from a middle-aged man with Graves' ophthalmopathy. Both conserved end residues are part of each CDR3. A D gene is named only where the DNA matches it firmly. Expanded clones get a size class; other rows say once, few or many, or leave the size out.

j_call	v_call	d_call	clone_size	cdr3_aa	cdr3_nt
TRBJ2-3	TRBV18	NA	many	CASSEGNSRTDTQYF	TGTGCCAGCTCAGAGGGAAACAGTCGCACAGATACGCAGTATTTT
TRBJ2-5	TRBV11-2	NA	NA	CASSLGRQPTQETQYF	TGTGCCAGCAGCTTAGGGCGGCAGCCAACCCAAGAGACCCAGTACTTC
TRBJ2-1	TRBV20-1	NA	few	CSTVVGGRNEQFF	TGCAGCACTGTAGTTGGGGGGCGGAATGAGCAGTTCTTC
TRBJ2-1	TRBV28	NA	few	CASSSTDEQFF	TGTGCCAGCAGTTCCACCGACGAGCAGTTCTTC
TRBJ2-1	TRBV29-1	TRBD2	few	CSVLGLAGEGSYNEQFF	TGCAGCGTCCTGGGGCTAGCGGGAGAGGGTTCCTACAATGAGCAGTTCTTC
TRBJ2-7	TRBV6-1	NA	many	CASSEQREQYF	TGTGCCAGCAGTGAACAACGGGAGCAGTACTTC
TRBJ2-1	TRBV7-9	NA	few	CASSLQGVNPEQFF	TGTGCCAGCAGCTTACAGGGTGTAAATCCTGAGCAGTTCTTC
TRBJ2-3	TRBV3-1	NA	many	CASSPLAEADTQYF	TGTGCCAGCAGCCCTCTAGCCGAGGCAGATACGCAGTATTTT
TRBJ2-7	TRBV6-1	NA	few	CASSEQPGSAYEQYF	TGTGCCAGCAGTGAGCAACCAGGTTCTGCCTACGAGCAGTACTTC
TRBJ1-5	TRBV6-1	TRBD1	NA	CASRGQEEYSNQPQHF	TGTGCCAGCCGAGGACAGGAAGAATATAGCAATCAGCCCCAGCATTTT
TRBJ2-1	TRBV4-3	TRBD2	NA	CASSQDRTSGPYNEQFF	TGCGCCAGCAGCCAAGACCGGACTAGCGGACCTTATAATGAGCAGTTCTTC
TRBJ1-2	TRBV12-3/TRBV12-4	NA	few	CASTPRAGRDGYTF	TGTGCCAGCACCCCCAGGGCAGGGAGGGATGGCTACACCTTC
TRBJ2-2	TRBV7-9	TRBD2	few	CASSPRDYRNTGELFF	TGTGCCAGCAGCCCCAGGGACTATCGGAACACCGGGGAGCTGTTTTTT
TRBJ2-5	TRBV7-9	TRBD2	few	CASSWGLAKETQYF	TGTGCCAGCAGCTGGGGACTAGCTAAAGAGACCCAGTACTTC
TRBJ2-3	TRBV6-2/TRBV6-3	NA	many	CASSYSRGVGTDTQYF	TGTGCCAGCAGTTACAGTAGGGGAGTGGGCACAGATACGCAGTATTTT
TRBJ1-2	TRBV30	NA	many	CASPWGSGYGYTF	TGTGCCTCCCCATGGGGTTCCGGCTATGGCTACACCTTC
TRBJ2-2	TRBV5-5	TRBD1	many	CASSLTGGSEYTGELFF	TGTGCCAGCAGCTTAACAGGGGGCTCCGAATACACCGGGGAGCTGTTTTTT
TRBJ2-3	TRBV24-1	TRBD2	few	CATSDSSGGSTDTQYF	TGTGCCACCAGTGATTCTAGCGGGGGGAGCACAGATACGCAGTATTTT
TRBJ2-5	TRBV18	NA	NA	CASSPPGGVGETQYF	TGTGCCAGCTCACCCCCTGGAGGGGTCGGGGAGACCCAGTACTTC
TRBJ2-2	TRBV18	NA	NA	CASSPDGNTGELFF	TGTGCCAGCTCCCCTGACGGTAACACCGGGGAGCTGTTTTTT
TRBJ2-7	TRBV20-1	NA	many	CSASFRGGREQYF	TGCAGTGCTAGTTTCCGGGGCGGCCGGGAGCAGTACTTC
TRBJ2-3	TRBV7-9	NA	NA	CASSSRAGNQPQYF	TGTGCCAGCAGCTCCCGGGCCGGAAATCAGCCCCAGTATTTT
TRBJ2-5	TRBV30	NA	many	CAWSVVSGGTQYF	TGTGCCTGGAGTGTCGTATCCGGCGGGACCCAGTACTTC
TRBJ2-1	TRBV20-1	TRBD1	many	CSAFPRDRGIFVYNEQFF	TGCAGTGCTTTTCCCCGGGACAGAGGCATTTTCGTTTACAATGAGCAGTTCTTC
TRBJ2-3	TRBV20-1	NA	few	CSARGLVRGGTDTQYF	TGCAGTGCTAGAGGCCTCGTTCGGGGCGGCACAGATACGCAGTATTTT
TRBJ2-3	TRBV7-8	TRBD2	NA	CASSLPLAGRRDTQYF	TGTGCCAGCAGTCTACCACTAGCGGGGAGGAGGGATACGCAGTATTTT
TRBJ2-1	TRBV2	NA	many	CASSVWGYNEQFF	TGTGCCAGCAGTGTCTGGGGCTACAATGAGCAGTTCTTC
TRBJ2-3	TRBV19	TRBD1	few	CASLAGQGDMDTQYF	TGTGCCAGCCTCGCCGGACAGGGGGACATGGATACGCAGTATTTT
TRBJ2-3	TRBV12-5	TRBD2	NA	CASDGLAGLGKTDTQYF	TGTGCTAGTGACGGACTAGCGGGGCTCGGCAAGACAGATACGCAGTATTTT
TRBJ1-5	TRBV19	TRBD1	few	CASSTGGAQHF	TGTGCCAGTAGTACAGGGGGCGCCCAGCATTTT
TRBJ2-7	TRBV7-2	TRBD1	NA	CASRDRGSYEQHF	TGTGCCAGCAGGGACAGGGGCTCCTACGAGCAGCACTTC
TRBJ2-2	TRBV6-1	TRBD2	few	CASKLAGNTGELFF	TGTGCCAGCAAACTAGCGGGTAACACCGGGGAGCTGTTTTTT
TRBJ1-4	TRBV20-1	NA	NA	CSAPNQGSGEKLFF	TGCAGTGCACCAAATCAGGGTTCGGGGGAAAAACTGTTTTTT
TRBJ1-5	TRBV12-3/TRBV12-4	NA	NA	CASTKKGFNQPQHF	TGTGCCAGCACCAAGAAGGGTTTCAATCAGCCCCAGCATTTT
TRBJ2-5	TRBV5-6	NA	NA	CASSLEQGSQETQYF	TGTGCCAGCAGCTTGGAGCAGGGCTCGCAAGAGACCCAGTACTTC
TRBJ2-5	TRBV5-1	TRBD2	NA	CASRRTGGETQYF	TGCGCCAGCAGGAGAACGGGGGGAGAGACCCAGTACTTC
TRBJ2-3	TRBV7-2	NA	many	CASSLQGGRGLDTQYF	TGTGCCAGCAGCTTACAAGGGGGGCGGGGGCTCGATACGCAGTATTTT
TRBJ2-1	TRBV28	NA	few	CASSFLEKDNEQFF	TGTGCCAGCAGTTTTTTGGAAAAGGACAATGAGCAGTTCTTC
TRBJ1-2	TRBV19	TRBD1	once	CASGGTGGAPGGYTF	TGTGCCAGTGGTGGAACAGGGGGCGCCCCCGGAGGCTACACCTTC
TRBJ2-1	TRBV6-1	TRBD2	NA	CASSDRLGTSGRGHEQFF	TGTGCCAGCAGCGATCGACTTGGGACTAGCGGGAGAGGGCATGAGCAGTTCTTC
TRBJ2-3	TRBV5-4	NA	NA	CASSSPERRTDTQYF	TGTGCCAGCAGCTCCCCTGAGCGGCGCACAGATACGCAGTATTTT
TRBJ2-1	TRBV7-3	TRBD2	few	CASSQRTSGTTEQFF	TGTGCCAGCAGCCAACGGACTAGCGGGACAACTGAGCAGTTCTTC
TRBJ2-5	TRBV2	TRBD2	many	CASSERASGSQETQYF	TGTGCCAGCAGTGAACGGGCTAGCGGGTCCCAAGAGACCCAGTACTTC
TRBJ2-1	TRBV7-3	NA	many	CASSSILRGEQFF	TGTGCCAGCAGCTCTATACTCCGGGGTGAGCAGTTCTTC
TRBJ2-4	TRBV7-9	TRBD1	few	CASSALRDRGRAKNIQYF	TGTGCCAGCAGCGCGCTCCGGGACAGGGGGCGAGCCAAAAACATTCAGTACTTC
TRBJ2-1	TRBV11-2	NA	many	CASSFRGGVYNEQFF	TGTGCCAGCAGCTTCAGAGGGGGGGTATACAATGAGCAGTTCTTC
TRBJ2-5	TRBV29-1	NA	NA	CSVERGGETQYF	TGCAGCGTTGAGCGGGGCGGTGAGACCCAGTACTTC
TRBJ1-6	TRBV5-1	TRBD1	few	CASSYRGSQDSPLHF	TGCGCCAGCAGCTACAGGGGATCTCAGGATTCACCCCTCCACTTT
TRBJ2-7	TRBV7-9	NA	NA	CASSTPRGDSYEQYF	TGTGCCAGCAGCACCCCTCGAGGGGACTCCTACGAGCAGTACTTC
TRBJ1-4	TRBV9	NA	NA	CASSQYPMGVIGEKLFF	TGTGCCAGCAGCCAATACCCTATGGGGGTCATAGGAGAAAAACTGTTTTTT
TRBJ2-3	TRBV28	NA	NA	CASGLGGPFTDTQYF	TGTGCCAGCGGTTTAGGGGGGCCCTTCACAGATACGCAGTATTTT
TRBJ2-5	TRBV3-1	TRBD2	many	CASSQDRSGGAKTQYF	TGTGCCAGCAGCCAAGATCGGAGCGGGGGGGCAAAGACCCAGTACTTC
TRBJ2-3	TRBV20-1	TRBD2	few	CSARNPAAGAAIDTQYF	TGCAGTGCTAGGAACCCCGCAGCGGGGGCCGCCATAGATACGCAGTATTTT
TRBJ2-1	TRBV7-9	NA	many	CASSLAPVHYNEQFF	TGTGCCAGCAGCTTAGCACCAGTACACTACAATGAGCAGTTCTTC
TRBJ2-5	TRBV6-2/TRBV6-3	TRBD1	NA	CASSNRDSIQETQYF	TGTGCCAGCAGTAACCGGGACAGTATCCAAGAGACCCAGTACTTC
TRBJ1-1	TRBV3-1	NA	NA	CASSQASGYGNTEAFF	TGTGCCAGCAGCCAAGCAAGCGGGTACGGTAACACTGAAGCTTTCTTT
TRBJ2-3	TRBV6-4	TRBD2	NA	CASSESGASTDTQYF	TGTGCCAGCAGTGAAAGCGGGGCTAGCACAGATACGCAGTATTTT
TRBJ1-1	TRBV11-3	NA	many	CASSLGRNDEAFF	TGTGCCAGCAGCTTAGGCAGGAACGATGAAGCTTTCTTT
TRBJ2-3	TRBV20-1	NA	few	CSAPSLATSTDTQYF	TGCAGTGCCCCCAGCCTAGCGACTAGCACAGATACGCAGTATTTT